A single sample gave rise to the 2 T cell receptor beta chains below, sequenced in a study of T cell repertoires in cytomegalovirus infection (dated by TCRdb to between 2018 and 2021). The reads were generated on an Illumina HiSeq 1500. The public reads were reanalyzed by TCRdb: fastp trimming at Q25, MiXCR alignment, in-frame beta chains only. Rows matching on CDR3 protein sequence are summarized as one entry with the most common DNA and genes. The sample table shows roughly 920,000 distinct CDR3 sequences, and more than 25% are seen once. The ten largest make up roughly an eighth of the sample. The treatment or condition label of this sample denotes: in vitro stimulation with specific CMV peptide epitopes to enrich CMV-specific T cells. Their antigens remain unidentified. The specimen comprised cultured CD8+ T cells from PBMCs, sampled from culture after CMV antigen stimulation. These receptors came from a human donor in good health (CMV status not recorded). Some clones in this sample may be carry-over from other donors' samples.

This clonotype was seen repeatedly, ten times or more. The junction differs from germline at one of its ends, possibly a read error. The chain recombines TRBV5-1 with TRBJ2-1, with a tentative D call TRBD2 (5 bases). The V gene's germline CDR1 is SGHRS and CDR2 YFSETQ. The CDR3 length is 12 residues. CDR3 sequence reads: CASSGSYNEQFF. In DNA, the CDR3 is TGTGCCAGCAGCGGTTCTTACAATGAGCAGTTCTTC.

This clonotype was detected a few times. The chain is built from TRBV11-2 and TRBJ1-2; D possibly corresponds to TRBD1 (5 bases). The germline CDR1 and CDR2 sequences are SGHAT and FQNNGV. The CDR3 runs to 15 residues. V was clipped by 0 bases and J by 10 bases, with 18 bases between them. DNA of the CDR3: TGTGCCAGCAGCTTAGATCCGGCCGTAGGACATGACTACACCTTC. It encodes CASSLDPAVGHDYTF.